These 23 T cell receptor beta chains came from one sample sequenced in a study of read filtering for tumor transcriptome and immune sequencing. This library used about 360 ng RNA and molecular barcoded adaptors spanning alpha/delta and beta/gamma chains. Via MiXCR, TCRdb re-called the reads, giving one row per CDR3 protein. The table has approximately 62,000 distinct CDR3 sequences, roughly 19% seen once. The sequenced sample was a population of CD138-negative cells sorted from bone marrow. The receptors derive from a donor over 35 with multiple myeloma.

Notes on this clonotype: Given a much more abundant clone one base away, this may be a read error. V and J are TRBV29-1 and TRBJ1-1; D remains ambiguous. From germline, CDR1 is SQVTM and CDR2 ANQGSEA. This CDR3 is built from 11 residues. V was pared by 1 base and J by 6 bases, with 6 bases between. The CDR3 loop is CSVEALSEAFF. The CDR3 coding sequence is TGCAGCGTTGAAGCCCTCTCTGAAGCTTTCTTT. Using reference TRBV29-1 and TRBJ1-1 for the parts outside the CDR3, the full variable domain is SAVISQKPSRDICQRGTSLTIQCQVDSQVTMMFWYRQQPGQSLTLIATANQGSEATYESGFVIDKFPISRPNLTFSTLTVSNMSPEDSSIYLCSVEALSEAFFGQGTRLTVV.

To note about this clonotype: This may be a read error: a much more frequent sequence differs by one nucleotide. This chain links TRBV6-2 or TRBV6-3 with TRBJ2-3, with a tentative D call TRBD1 (5 bases). Germline assignment: CDR1 MNHEY and CDR2 SVGEGT. The CDR3 is made up of 14 amino acids. V was clipped by 2 bases and J by 9 bases, with 15 bases between them. The CDR3 reads CASSYRSPGSTQYF. CDR3 coding DNA: TGTGCCAGCAGTTACCGATCACCAGGGTCCACGCAGTATTTT.

This clonotype occurred a few times. A clone one base away is much larger, so this may be a read error. The CDR3 DNA reads as TGTGCCAGCGCCCGGGACAGGTCCCAAGTGACCCAGTACTTC. Its protein product is CASARDRSQVTQYF. The chain joins TRBV12-3 or TRBV12-4 to TRBJ2-5; 8 positions agree with TRBD1. There are 14 residues in the CDR3.

As for this clonotype: A read error is possible here, since a much larger clone lies one base away. This is likely a read error, given that the CDR3 carries no conserved phenylalanine or tryptophan at its end. The rearrangement uses TRBV29-1 and TRBJ2-5, with D possibly being TRBD2 (6 bases). Germline V gene lookup returns CDR1 SQVTM and CDR2 ANQGSEA. The CDR3 is made up of 13 amino acids. Trimming took off 4 bases at V and 5 bases at J, with 14 bases between the two ends. In DNA, the CDR3 is TGCAGCGTTGGGGTGGCCAGCGGGGAGACCCAGTACTTG. It is translated as CSVGVASGETQYL.

This clonotype was detected ten times or more. The genes are TRBV2 and TRBJ2-7, with D perhaps given as TRBD1 or TRBD2 (5 bases each). This CDR3 is built from 13 residues. V was shortened by 8 bases and J by 0 bases, with 11 bases between the two germline ends. Per germline, CDR1 SNHLY and CDR2 FYNNEI. DNA for the CDR3: TGTGCCAGCCACCCGGGACCCTCCTACGAGCAGTACTTC. Protein sequence: CASHPGPSYEQYF.

The table lists this clonotype with many counts. The chain joins TRBV29-1 to TRBJ2-1; 10 bases line up with TRBD2. Trimming removed 4 bases from V and 7 bases from J; junction bases left unmatched: 13. The CDR3 sequence is 16 residues long. The V gene's germline CDR1 is SQVTM and CDR2 ANQGSEA. The chain's CDR3 is CSVGALLAGVGNEQFF. The CDR3 DNA reads TGCAGCGTTGGGGCTTTGCTAGCGGGAGTGGGGAATGAGCAGTTCTTC.

Concerning this clonotype itself: A much bigger clone sits one base away, suggesting this may be a read error. This CDR3 fails to terminate in the conserved phenylalanine or tryptophan, so it likely reflects a read error. The chain is built from TRBV18 and TRBJ1-4; D possibly corresponds to TRBD1 (6 bases). V lost 3 bases, J lost 7 bases, and 9 bases lay in between. Germline V gene lookup returns CDR1 KGHSH and CDR2 LQKENI. This CDR3 is 13 amino acids long. CDR3 bases: TGTGCCAGCTCACCGGGAGGGGGTGAAAAACTGTTTTAT. Its protein product is CASSPGGGEKLFY.

This clonotype appeared many times. The chain recombines TRBV10-3 with TRBJ2-3, with no clear D. Germline V lookup: CDR1 ENHRY, CDR2 SYGVKD. V lost 4 bases and J 0 bases, leaving 11 bases between the germline ends. The CDR3 consists of 15 residues. The CDR3 protein is CAISGPQASTDTQYF. CDR3 coding DNA: TGTGCCATCAGTGGGCCCCAGGCTAGCACAGATACGCAGTATTTT.

Concerning this clonotype: Only one base separates this from a far larger clonotype, so it likely reflects a read error. This chain joins TRBV28 and TRBJ2-1; D remains unclear. Germline V gives CDR1 MDHEN, CDR2 SYDVKM. This CDR3 has 12 amino acids. Trimming left V 3 bases short and J 10 bases short, with 10 bases between. CDR3 coding DNA: TGTGCCAGCAGTTTGGACCTTTACGAGCAGTTCTTC. As protein: CASSLDLYEQFF. The variable domain in full, with the rest retrieved from reference TRBV28 and TRBJ2-1, is DVKVTQSSRYLVKRTGEKVFLECVQDMDHENMFWYRQDPGLGLRLIYFSYDVKMKEKGDIPEGYSVSREKKERFSLILESASTNQTSMYLCASSLDLYEQFFGPGTRLTVL.

This clonotype has a count of ten or more. The chain uses TRBV29-1 and TRBJ2-1, with 10 bases aligning to TRBD1. Germline CDR1 reads SQVTM; CDR2 reads ANQGSEA. The CDR3 extends over 14 amino acids. Germline trimming cut 7 bases from V and 10 bases from J; bases unmatched to any gene: 13. In DNA form, the CDR3 reads TGCAGCGCCTCCGCCCGACAGGGGGCATTGGAGCAGTTCTTC. Residues: CSASARQGALEQFF.

This clonotype was recorded a few times. J is TRBJ2-3 and V is TRBV4-1; D is unresolved. Germline V gene lookup returns CDR1 MGHRA and CDR2 YSYEKL. V lost 6 bases and J lost 6, with 16 bases in between. The CDR3 totals 14 residues. CDR3 sequence: CASRRTSAPDTQYF. The CDR3 nucleotides are TGCGCCAGCAGGCGGACGAGCGCGCCGGATACGCAGTATTTT.

Remarks on this clonotype: A much larger clone is a single base away; this may be a read error. The genes are TRBV7-8 and TRBJ1-1; D is unclear. Trimming took off 5 bases at V and 4 bases at J, with 11 bases between the two ends. The CDR3 has 13 amino acids. CDR1 is SGHVS and CDR2 is FQNEAQ in the germline V gene. CDR3: CASSEIVTTEAFF. CDR3 bases: TGTGCCAGCAGCGAAATAGTTACCACTGAAGCTTTCTTT. Full variable domain (missing parts from reference TRBV7-8 and TRBJ1-1): GAGVSQSPRYKVAKRGQDVALRCDPISGHVSLFWYQQALGQGPEFLTYFQNEAQLDKSGLPSDRFFAERPEGSVSTLKIQRTQQEDSAVYLCASSEIVTTEAFFGQGTRLTVV.

This clonotype was seen ten or more times. CDR3 region: CASSWGTAVNTEAFF. The DNA for the CDR3 is TGCGCCAGCAGCTGGGGGACAGCCGTGAACACTGAAGCTTTCTTT. J is TRBJ1-1 and V is TRBV5-1; 7 bases are shared with TRBD1. The germline V gene encodes CDR1 SGHRS and CDR2 YFSETQ. Trimming took 3 bases from V and 0 from J; bases not matched to a gene: 5. The CDR3 runs to 15 residues.

This clonotype was found many times. The chain combines TRBV5-1 with TRBJ2-2; 7 bases agree with TRBD2. Germline values: CDR1 SGHRS, CDR2 YFSETQ. The CDR3 totals 14 residues. After removal of 2 bases from V and 6 bases from J, the junction contained 4 bases not matched to a gene. The CDR3 DNA reads TGCGCCAGCAGCTTCAACCGGGAGGCCGGGGAGCTGTTTTTT. Translation gives CASSFNREAGELFF.

On this clonotype: This clone may be a read error of a much larger clone one base away. The conserved final phenylalanine or tryptophan is absent from the CDR3, which likely points to a read error. The V and J genes are TRBV10-3 and TRBJ2-2, with D maybe TRBD1 (6 bases). This CDR3 is built from 14 residues. V was cut by 6 bases and J by 2 bases, with 10 bases left in between. Germline loops: CDR1 ENHRY, CDR2 SYGVKD. CDR3 sequence (DNA): TGTGCCATCAGGGACAGTCTTAACACCGGGGAGCTGTTTCTT. Protein: CAIRDSLNTGELFL.

Concerning this clonotype: An end of the junction does not agree with germline; a read error may underlie this. This chain links TRBV7-9 with TRBJ2-1; 12 bases match TRBD2. The CDR3 loop spans 16 amino acids. Germline CDR1 is SEHNR and CDR2 is FQNEAQ (reference sequence). The CDR3 coding sequence is TGTGCCAGCAGCTTACCTAGCGGGGGGGCAAAGAACGAGCAGTCCTTC. It yields the protein CASSLPSGGAKNEQSF.

In its sample, this clonotype was seen many times. The V gene is TRBV7-9, the J gene TRBJ2-7, with 11 positions matching TRBD1. Trimming cost V 4 bases and J 0 bases; bases outside gene matches: 8. The germline CDR1 and CDR2 sequences are SEHNR and FQNEAQ (reference sequence). The CDR3 covers 17 residues. The chain's CDR3 is CASSSGTGGSGSYEQYF. The CDR3 DNA sequence: TGTGCCAGCAGCTCCGGGACAGGGGGTTCGGGCTCCTACGAGCAGTACTTC.

This clonotype was observed at least ten times. The V call is TRBV29-1, the J call TRBJ1-6; D is unresolved. Per the germline V gene, CDR1 is SQVTM and CDR2 is ANQGSEA. The CDR3 has 13 amino acids. V dropped 5 bases and J dropped 8 bases, with 13 bases sitting between them. The CDR3 here is CSVREGDHSPLHF. The DNA of the CDR3 is TGCAGCGTTCGGGAGGGCGACCATTCACCCCTCCACTTT.

The chain combines TRBV29-1 with TRBJ2-2; 9 positions match TRBD2. CDR1 is SQVTM and CDR2 is ANQGSEA in the germline V gene. The CDR3 runs 17 residues. V lost 4 bases, J lost 4 bases, and 13 bases stayed unmatched. The CDR3 nucleotides are TGCAGCGTTGCTGGACTAGCGAAAGGATGGGGCACCGGGGAGCTGTTTTTT. Translation: CSVAGLAKGWGTGELFF.

This clonotype is deemed medium-sized. The chain recombines TRBV7-6 with TRBJ2-3, with 7 nucleotides matching TRBD2. Germline CDR1 is SGHVS and CDR2 is FNYEAQ. With V trimmed by 4 bases and J by 0 bases, 10 bases remained unmatched. CDR3 length: 17 amino acids. CDR3 nucleotide sequence: TGTGCCAGCAGCTCGCTAGGCGGGAGAATAAGCACAGATACGCAGTATTTT. Its translation: CASSSLGGRISTDTQYF.

There are many counts of this clonotype. The J gene is TRBJ2-1, the V gene TRBV7-8; the match to TRBD2 covers 9 bases. There are 15 residues in the CDR3. With 4 bases clipped from V and 8 bases from J, the junction kept 9 bases outside the gene matches. Germline CDR1 reads SGHVS; CDR2 reads FQNEAQ. CDR3 residues: CASSSSGTSFDEQFF. CDR3 nucleotides: TGTGCCAGCAGCTCATCCGGGACTAGCTTCGATGAGCAGTTCTTC.

Regarding this clonotype: The junction does not match germline at one end; this may be a read error. This chain connects TRBV20-1 to TRBJ2-7; no definite D call. The CDR3 sequence is 10 residues long. Germline CDR1 DFQATT, CDR2 SNEGSKA (reference sequence). The CDR3 reads CNAYRYEQYF. Written as DNA, the CDR3 is TGCAATGCTTACCGTTATGAGCAGTACTTC.

At least ten counts were recorded for this clonotype. The gene calls are TRBV5-1 and TRBJ2-3, with D possibly TRBD2 on 6 matching bases. V was cut by 0 bases and J by 1 base, with 15 bases left in between. Germline values: CDR1 SGHRS, CDR2 YFSETQ. The CDR3 spans 17 residues. The CDR3 sequence is CASSLGPASGRTDTQYF. The CDR3, as DNA: TGCGCCAGCAGCTTGGGCCCAGCCAGCGGGCGCACAGATACGCAGTATTTT.